A selection of T cell receptor beta chains follows, all from one sample in a study of blood T cells in healthy people across ages. Via MiXCR, TCRdb re-called the 5' RACE reads, giving one row per CDR3 protein. The sample consists of around 400,000 distinct CDR3 sequences, roughly half of them appearing once. Input material: blood. Receptor source: a man aged 55 to 70 in good health. Both conserved end residues are part of each CDR3. The D gene is left open where the match is weak. Size is omitted from some rows. Given values are once, few, many or a class for expanded clones.

CASSRSGGAPYEQYF | TGTGCCAGCAGCCGCTCAGGGGGCGCTCCCTACGAGCAGTACTTC | TRBV14 | NA | TRBD1 | TRBJ2-7 | 15
CTAILAAGRDTQYF | TGCACTGCGATCCTAGCGGCAGGTAGAGATACGCAGTATTTT | TRBV20-1 | NA | TRBD2 | TRBJ2-3 | 14
CASSTTGDPVETQYF | TGTGCCAGCAGTACCACAGGGGATCCGGTGGAGACCCAGTACTTC | TRBV6-5 | NA | TRBD1 | TRBJ2-5 | 15
CSADSRGQGLRARDTQYF | TGCAGTGCCGATTCGAGGGGACAGGGGTTAAGGGCGCGAGATACGCAGTATTTT | TRBV20-1 | NA | TRBD1 | TRBJ2-3 | 18
CASSLSSWGGFPTEAFF | TGTGCCAGCAGCTTATCTTCTTGGGGAGGGTTTCCGACTGAAGCTTTCTTT | TRBV5-5 | few | NA | TRBJ1-1 | 17
CASSLPRDIMDEQFF | TGTGCCAGCAGCTTACCCCGGGACATAATGGATGAGCAGTTCTTC | TRBV7-2 | few | NA | TRBJ2-1 | 15
CASSSRGAFYNEQFF | TGTGCCAGCAGCAGCAGGGGGGCCTTCTACAATGAGCAGTTCTTC | TRBV5-5 | once | NA | TRBJ2-1 | 15
CASSEFGTGPGQQYF | TGTGCCAGCAGCGAATTTGGGACAGGGCCCGGTCAGCAGTACTTC | TRBV5-6 | NA | TRBD1 | TRBJ2-7 | 15
CASSSGSGEQYF | TGTGCCAGCAGTTCGGGTAGTGGCGAGCAGTACTTC | TRBV6-5 | few | NA | TRBJ2-7 | 12
CASKKRTSCTDTQYF | TGTGCCAGCAAAAAGCGAACATCTTGCACAGATACGCAGTATTTT | TRBV6-2/TRBV6-3 | NA | NA | TRBJ2-3 | 15
CASSQSWTSGSHNEQFF | TGCGCCAGCAGCCAGTCTTGGACTAGCGGGAGTCACAATGAGCAGTTCTTC | TRBV4-3 | few | TRBD2 | TRBJ2-1 | 17
CASTRQGGTDTQYF | TGTGCCAGCACGAGGCAGGGGGGGACAGATACGCAGTATTTT | TRBV6-5 | few | NA | TRBJ2-3 | 14
CASSYSPGWEQYF | TGTGCCAGCAGTTACTCCCCAGGCTGGGAGCAGTACTTC | TRBV6-6 | few | NA | TRBJ2-7 | 13
CASSLVVGSTDTQYF | TGTGCCAGCAGCTTAGTGGTGGGCAGCACAGATACGCAGTATTTT | TRBV7-9 | NA | NA | TRBJ2-3 | 15
CAISESDTGPRRTQYF | TGTGCCATCAGTGAGTCCGATACAGGCCCTAGGAGGACCCAGTACTTC | TRBV10-3 | NA | NA | TRBJ2-5 | 16
CASSSFGPGGSGYTF | TGTGCCAGCAGCTCCTTTGGTCCAGGGGGCTCTGGCTACACCTTC | TRBV7-2 | NA | TRBD1 | TRBJ1-2 | 15
CSARRTSGRGGEQFF | TGCAGTGCTAGACGGACTAGCGGGAGGGGGGGGGAGCAGTTCTTC | TRBV20-1 | NA | TRBD2 | TRBJ2-1 | 15
CASSPPGLAGGKNIQYF | TGTGCCAGCAGCCCACCGGGACTAGCGGGGGGGAAAAACATTCAGTACTTC | TRBV7-2 | many | TRBD2 | TRBJ2-4 | 17
CSARVGPQETQYF | TGCAGTGCTAGAGTAGGACCGCAAGAGACCCAGTACTTC | TRBV20-1 | NA | NA | TRBJ2-5 | 13
CASSQDSVAVASSYNEQFF | TGCGCCAGCAGCCAAGATTCGGTGGCGGTCGCTAGCTCCTACAATGAGCAGTTCTTC | TRBV4-3 | few | NA | TRBJ2-1 | 19
CASRSGAGEQYF | TGTGCCAGCAGATCGGGGGCAGGAGAGCAGTACTTC | TRBV7-9 | NA | NA | TRBJ2-7 | 12
CASSSLINRDVTQYF | TGTGCCAGCAGCTCACTTATTAACCGGGACGTAACGCAGTATTTT | TRBV7-9 | NA | NA | TRBJ2-3 | 15
CASSKRGAAGYGYTF | TGTGCCAGCAGTAAAAGGGGGGCAGCGGGCTATGGCTACACCTTC | TRBV7-2 | NA | NA | TRBJ1-2 | 15
CASSDRGADNEQYF | TGTGCCAGCAGTGATAGGGGGGCAGACAATGAGCAGTACTTC | TRBV6-1 | NA | NA | TRBJ2-7 | 14
CATSGGDRRLGYTF | TGTGCCACCAGTGGGGGGGACAGAAGACTCGGCTACACCTTC | TRBV24-1 | few | TRBD1 | TRBJ1-2 | 14
CSAPRTSGRNEQFF | TGCAGTGCTCCCCGGACTAGCGGGAGAAATGAGCAGTTCTTC | TRBV20-1 | NA | TRBD2 | TRBJ2-1 | 14
CASTGTAQETQFF | TGTGCCAGCACCGGGACAGCACAAGAGACCCAGTTCTTC | TRBV7-2 | few | TRBD1 | TRBJ2-1 | 13
CASSPEQSSGANVLTF | TGCGCCAGCAGCCCGGAGCAGAGCTCCGGGGCCAACGTCCTGACTTTC | TRBV5-1 | NA | NA | TRBJ2-6 | 16
CASSHFTSGGKEQYF | TGTGCCAGCAGCCACTTTACTAGCGGGGGAAAGGAGCAGTACTTC | TRBV12-3/TRBV12-4 | NA | TRBD2 | TRBJ2-7 | 15
CASSPAGTDKGDEQYF | TGTGCCAGCTCACCAGCTGGGACAGATAAAGGAGACGAGCAGTACTTC | TRBV18 | NA | TRBD1 | TRBJ2-7 | 16
CASSHGTEAFF | TGTGCCAGCAGCCACGGCACTGAAGCTTTCTTT | TRBV3-1 | few | NA | TRBJ1-1 | 11
CASSMGLAGGHKFF | TGTGCCAGTAGTATGGGACTAGCGGGAGGCCATAAGTTCTTC | TRBV19 | NA | TRBD2 | TRBJ2-1 | 14